This TCR beta chain was retrieved from a study of monozygotic twins with inflammatory bowel disease (dated by TCRdb to about 2019). At the level of the whole study: The complete study included approximately 30 monozygotic twin pairs: 19 IBD-discordant Danish pairs and nine German pairs, of which four were IBD-concordant and five were IBD-discordant. Each individual had, on average, about 151 000 unique TCRalpha sequences and 181 000 unique TCRbeta sequences available for analysis. The search for disease-associated traits relied mainly on comparing IBD patients with their genetically identical healthy co-twins within discordant pairs.

Sequences DFQATT (CDR1) and SNEGSKA (CDR2) are obtained from the germline V gene (reference sequence). The CDR3 has 15 amino acids, counting the end cysteine and phenylalanine. No DNA appears here. Overall study results and their limits: Measured by the inverse Simpson index, TCRbeta repertoire diversity was lower in IBD patients than in their healthy co-twins. No single strong signal or clonotype linked to IBD turned up in the results, so the idea that one exists was not supported. Because patients received different immunosuppressive treatments, the repertoires may have picked up extra background noise and variability between individuals. Compared with healthy twins, IBD patients shared fewer clonotypes with other individuals, and the difference was most pronounced in patients with signs of disease activity. Repertoire similarity did not differ between concordant and discordant twins, possibly due to limited statistical power. Different T cell subtypes could not be distinguished in the analysis.

From each donor, a roughly 2.7 ml peripheral blood sample was collected into PAXgene tubes and kept at -80 degrees C. Without any T cell sorting, total RNA was extracted from whole blood using the PAXgene blood miRNA kit on an automated QIAcube. Peripheral blood from monozygotic twin pairs, either concordant or discordant for inflammatory bowel disease, underwent deep TCRalpha and TCRbeta repertoire profiling that used unique molecular barcoding. For every twin pair, smoking habits were documented, and each individual was categorised as a current, former or never smoker. The library was obtained by 5' RACE. For each TCR library, 3,000 to 4,000 ng of total RNA was used. For each sample, cDNA synthesis was carried out in eight separate reactions using SMARTScribe reverse transcriptase. During cDNA synthesis, unique molecular identifiers containing a 6-nucleotide sample barcode were introduced by template switching. TCRalpha and TCRbeta cDNA was amplified in two nested PCRs of about 17 and 10 cycles, and bead purification was carried out after each PCR. Before amplification, the cDNA was treated with uracil DNA-glycosylase and purified using the QIAquick PCR purification kit. In the second PCR, Illumina TruSeq-compatible adapters and sample-specific barcodes were added. TapeStation and Qubit were used to check library quality and concentration, and 4 to 6 ng of each library went into the pool. The pooled libraries were sequenced with 2 x 100 bp reads and custom sequencing primers on an Illumina HiSeq2500 single-index Rapid Run. Per the authors' processing: MiGEC version 1.2.6 was used for UMI-based consensus assembly, which corrected PCR and sequencing errors. MiXCR version 2.1.1 handled V(D)J alignment, clonotype assembly and CDR3 extraction. To normalise gene usage, clonotype sharing and MAIT/NKT TCR abundance, the top 1000, 10 000 and 20 000 clonotypes in each sample were analysed. After downsampling to 27 000 UMIs, diversity was calculated as the inverse Simpson index using the vegan R package. Paired Mann-Whitney U tests were applied to discordant twin pairs, with Benjamini-Hochberg correction for multiple testing. TCRdb reprocessed the reads and provides one entry for every CDR3 protein sequence; no DNA is given. Here the V and J calls rest on TCRdb's processing, not on the authors' analysis. The table for this sample records roughly 300,000 distinct CDR3 sequences. 5.6% of the sample is in the top ten clones.

In regard to this clonotype: No cognate antigen has been identified for it.

The origin of this receptor is a human donor with ulcerative colitis or Crohn's disease, or a healthy co-twin of an affected twin (not recorded which). Sample: blood. The chain employs TRBV20-1 and TRBJ1-1; TCRdb picks TRBD1, but there is no DNA to check that call. The CDR3: CSASQQGLMYTEAFF.